Listed below are T cell receptor beta chains from one sample, sequenced in a study of PD-1 blockade in classical Hodgkin lymphoma. Assay used: immunoSEQ multiplex PCR; TCRdb lists only in-frame clones, some missing. This sample carries 57,000 or so clones, approximately 90% of them seen once, and the ten largest clones take 6.5% to 9%. The sample in question was peripheral blood mononuclear cells (PBMCs), obtained before the fourth cycle of nivolumab. The receptor source for this set is a human donor with classical Hodgkin lymphoma. The CDR3 runs from the conserved cysteine through the conserved F or W. The order of the fields is D gene, J gene, clone size, V gene, CDR3 DNA, CDR3 protein. A D gene is named only where the DNA matches it firmly. Size tells how often a clone was seen (once, few, many) or the class of an expanded clone, and some rows leave it out.

.	TRBJ2-7	.	TRBV5-1	TGCGCCAGCAGCCACGACTACGAGCAGTACTTC	CASSHDYEQYF
.	TRBJ1-5	.	TRBV27	TGTGCCAGCAGTTCCCTCGATGGGGGGAAAAATCAGCCCCAGCATTTT	CASSSLDGGKNQPQHF
.	TRBJ2-3	.	TRBV28	TGTGCCAGCGGGCAGGGGACTACAGATACGCAGTATTTT	CASGQGTTDTQYF
TRBD2	TRBJ2-2	.	TRBV5-1	TGCGCCAGCAGCCCGGTGGCGGGGGGCGGCACCGGGGAGCTGTTTTTT	CASSPVAGGGTGELFF
.	TRBJ2-7	.	TRBV10-3	TGTGCCATCAGTGATACAGTCTCCAACTCCTACGAGCAGTACTTC	CAISDTVSNSYEQYF
.	TRBJ2-7	.	TRBV6-6	TGTGCCAGCACCATCTCCGGGGCTTCCTACGAGCAGTACTTC	CASTISGASYEQYF
.	TRBJ1-5	.	TRBV5-1	TGCGCCAGCAGCTTGGCAGGGGAGGGCAATCAGCCCCAGCATTTT	CASSLAGEGNQPQHF
.	TRBJ2-1	.	TRBV30	TGTGCCTGGAGACCGGGCCCCCATGGCGATGAGCAGTTCTTC	CAWRPGPHGDEQFF
TRBD1	TRBJ2-7	.	TRBV5-1	TGCGCCAGCAGCTTGTCCTCGACAGGGGCCTACGAGCAGTACTTC	CASSLSSTGAYEQYF
.	TRBJ1-4	.	TRBV28	TGTGCCAGCAACCCGATGGTGAATGAAAAACTGTTTTTT	CASNPMVNEKLFF
TRBD1	TRBJ2-5	.	TRBV5-1	TGCGCCAGCAGCTTCGGGACAGGGAAAGAGACCCAGTACTTC	CASSFGTGKETQYF
.	TRBJ2-7	.	TRBV5-1	TGCGCCAGCAGAATGGACGGGTCAGGGGCCTCTGTCTACGAGCAGTACTTC	CASRMDGSGASVYEQYF
.	TRBJ1-2	.	TRBV7-9	TGTGCCAGCAGCTTTCCTGCGGGGAGCCATGGCTACACCTTC	CASSFPAGSHGYTF
TRBD2	TRBJ2-5	.	TRBV5-1	TGCGCCAGCAGCTTGGTCGGCGGGGGGGCCAGAGAGACCCAGTACTTC	CASSLVGGGARETQYF
.	TRBJ1-5	.	TRBV18	TGTGCCAGCTCACCTGTGCCGGATAATAGCAATCAGCCCCAGCATTTT	CASSPVPDNSNQPQHF
TRBD1	TRBJ1-5	.	TRBV2	TGTGCCAGCAGTGTCGACAGGGGGGAAAACAATCAGCCCCAGCATTTT	CASSVDRGENNQPQHF
.	TRBJ1-2	.	TRBV7-8	TGTGCCAGCAGCTCCACCGGGGCGTATGGCTACACCTTC	CASSSTGAYGYTF
.	TRBJ1-5	once	TRBV4-1	TGCGCCAGCAGCCAAGGGGCCGTAAGCAATCAGCCCCAGCATTTT	CASSQGAVSNQPQHF
TRBD1	TRBJ2-7	.	TRBV27	TGTGCCAGCAGTTTCGCGGCGAGAAGGGGGCCCAGGGTTTACGAGCAGTACTTC	CASSFAARRGPRVYEQYF
.	TRBJ2-5	.	TRBV6-6	TGTGTAACACAGGGTACACCGGCGGAGACCCAGTACTTC	CVTQGTPAETQYF
TRBD2	TRBJ2-3	.	TRBV5-5	TGTGCCAGCAGCCACAGCGGGGGGCGGACAGATACGCAGTATTTT	CASSHSGGRTDTQYF
.	TRBJ2-7	.	TRBV11-2	TGTGCCAGCAGCCCCTCGAGGGCCGAGCAGTACTTC	CASSPSRAEQYF
.	TRBJ1-2	.	TRBV6-6	TGTGCCAGCAGAGGTAGGCAGTACCACTATGGCTACACCTTC	CASRGRQYHYGYTF
.	TRBJ1-1	.	TRBV6-4	TGTGCCAGCAAATTAGGATCGGGGGCGAACACTGAAGCTTTCTTT	CASKLGSGANTEAFF
.	TRBJ2-5	.	TRBV5-1	TGCGCCAGCAGCTTGGGGCAGGGGATGGAGACCCAGTACTTC	CASSLGQGMETQYF
.	TRBJ1-1	.	TRBV7-9	TGTGCCAGCAGCTTTGGGGGTTTTAACACTGAAGCTTTCTTT	CASSFGGFNTEAFF
.	TRBJ2-5	.	TRBV5-1	TGCGCCAGCAGCTACGAGGGTCAAGAGACCCAGTACTTC	CASSYEGQETQYF
TRBD1	TRBJ2-3	.	TRBV5-1	TGCGCCAGTTCCGGGACAGGGGCAGATACGCAGTATTTT	CASSGTGADTQYF
TRBD1	TRBJ1-6	medium-sized	TRBV4-1	TGCGCCAGCAGCCAAGGCCCGGGACAGCCTAATTCACCCCTCCACTTT	CASSQGPGQPNSPLHF
.	TRBJ1-5	.	TRBV5-1	TGCGCCAGCAGCTTGGGGGTCAATCAGCCCCAGCATTTT	CASSLGVNQPQHF
.	TRBJ2-5	.	TRBV5-1	TGCGCCAGCAGCGGACTAACAGGTAGCCAAGAGACCCAGTACTTC	CASSGLTGSQETQYF
TRBD1	TRBJ1-3	.	TRBV7-2	TGTGCCAGCAGCCCGGGACAGCGGAACACCATATATTTT	CASSPGQRNTIYF